The 26 T cell receptor beta chains given below trace back to one sample, sequenced in a study of response to subunit inactivated influenza vaccine. TCRdb recomputed calls from the RT-PCR reads with MiXCR, one row per CDR3 protein. The sample has approximately 490,000 distinct CDR3 sequences; around 7.9% are singletons. The sequenced sample was PBMCs from blood, obtained around 25 months after vaccination. Source of these receptors: a man aged 50-75 years who received an inactivated influenza vaccine.

This chain connects TRBV6-2 or TRBV6-3 to TRBJ2-5, with D maybe TRBD1 (6 bases). CDR1 is MNHEY, CDR2 SVGEGT, per germline. The germline V and J ends were trimmed by 2 bases and 4 bases, with 14 bases remaining between them. CDR3 length: 15 residues. Here the CDR3 DNA reads TGTGCCAGCAGTTACCCCACAGGGATGGCAGAGACCCAGTACTTC. As protein: CASSYPTGMAETQYF.

This clonotype has ten or more counts. Because the CDR3's place on the DNA is in doubt, the DNA is left out and the CDR3 is given as listed by TCRdb. The gene calls are TRBV12-3 or TRBV12-4 and TRBJ2-6. The CDR3 is 15 residues long, ends included. This chain's CDR3 is CASSSSGSGANVLTF.

The sample holds many counts of this clonotype. This chain connects TRBV7-8 to TRBJ2-4; the D call may be TRBD1 or TRBD2 (5 bases each). V was shortened by 5 bases and J by 9 bases, with 17 bases between the two germline ends. The length of the CDR3 is 14 residues. Germline CDR1 and CDR2: SGHVS and FQNEAQ. The CDR3 loop is CASSSGTPGGIQYF. The CDR3 nucleotides are TGTGCCAGCAGCAGTGGGACCCCCGGAGGCATTCAGTACTTC.

This clonotype was observed a handful of times. The chain uses TRBV9 and TRBJ2-5; 7 bases match TRBD2. The length of the CDR3 is 15 residues. V gave up 1 base and J gave up 2 bases; unmatched junction bases: 5. The germline V gene encodes CDR1 SGDLS and CDR2 YYNGEE. The CDR3 is CASSVSRTRQETQYF. Here the CDR3 DNA reads TGTGCCAGCAGCGTAAGCAGGACTAGGCAAGAGACCCAGTACTTC.

This clonotype was seen many times. The chain recombines TRBV20-1 with TRBJ1-2; 7 nucleotides line up with TRBD1. The germline CDR1 and CDR2 sequences are DFQATT and SNEGSKA (reference sequence). The CDR3 totals 15 residues. The junction had 12 bases not matched to a gene; V was cut back by 5 bases and J by 3 bases. CDR3 sequence: CSAPSPGGRDYGYTF. CDR3 nucleotides: TGCAGTGCTCCAAGCCCAGGGGGTAGGGACTATGGCTACACCTTC.

This clonotype was counted many times. The rearrangement links TRBV28 to TRBJ2-7; D not resolved. This CDR3 comprises 10 residues. Germline V gene lookup returns CDR1 MDHEN and CDR2 SYDVKM. The germline V and J ends were trimmed by 6 bases and 3 bases, with 3 bases remaining between them. The CDR3 DNA sequence: TGTGCCAGCAGCTACTACGAGCAGTACTTC. Its translation: CASSYYEQYF.

The chain couples TRBV25-1 to TRBJ1-5; a possible D gene is TRBD1 (6 bases). The CDR3 spans 16 residues. The V end lost 1 base, the J end lost 7 bases, and 17 bases lay between the germline ends. Germline-derived CDR1 and CDR2 are MGHDK and SYGVNS. The CDR3 loop reads CASSESATGLSQPQHF. The DNA of the CDR3 is TGTGCCAGCAGTGAATCGGCAACAGGGCTAAGCCAGCCCCAGCATTTT.

V and J are TRBV5-1 and TRBJ2-1; 10 bases are a match to TRBD1. CDR1 SGHRS and CDR2 YFSETQ come from the germline V gene. J lost 0 bases, V lost 4 bases, and 4 bases had no gene match. CDR3 length equals 16 residues. In DNA form, the CDR3 reads TGCGCCAGCAGCAGGGACAGGGGATTCTCCTACAATGAGCAGTTCTTC. It codes for CASSRDRGFSYNEQFF.

This clonotype was seen ten or more times. The V and J genes are TRBV11-2 and TRBJ2-7; 7 bases align to TRBD1. V lost 6 bases, J lost 1 base, and 6 bases stayed unmatched. CDR3 length equals 14 residues. Looked up from germline, CDR1 is SGHAT and CDR2 is FQNNGV. The CDR3 protein is CASSLYRGSYEQYF. The CDR3 region has the DNA TGTGCCAGCAGTTTGTACAGGGGATCCTACGAGCAGTACTTC.

In regard to this clonotype: This could be a read error, since a much larger clone is one nucleotide away. The chain combines TRBV12-3 or TRBV12-4 with TRBJ1-2; no definite D call. The CDR3 extends over 11 amino acids. V was shortened by 5 bases and J by 6 bases, with 7 bases between the two germline ends. CDR3 DNA: TGTGCCAGCAGTGGCGGGGATGGCTACACCTTC. Protein product: CASSGGDGYTF.

This clonotype came up a few times. The genes are TRBV12-3 or TRBV12-4 and TRBJ2-3, with TRBD2 identical over 7 bases. CDR3 size: 15 residues. Trimming removed 6 bases from V and 0 bases from J; junction bases left unmatched: 6. DNA for the CDR3: TGTGCCAGCAGGGAACTAGCGACTAGCACAGATACGCAGTATTTT. It codes for CASRELATSTDTQYF.

This clonotype showed up just a few times. The CDR3 is CASSYYPTGTDTQYF. The CDR3, as DNA: TGTGCCAGCAGCTACTACCCGACAGGCACAGATACGCAGTATTTT. The rearrangement uses TRBV7-2 and TRBJ2-3; the D gene is possibly TRBD1 (5 bases). V lost 4 bases, J lost 1 base, and 12 bases lay in between. CDR1 is SGHTA and CDR2 is FQGNSA in the germline V gene. This CDR3 is 15 amino acids long.

This clonotype was detected only a few times. The DNA for the CDR3 is TGCAGTGCTCTCTCCGGGGCCTACAATGAGCAGTTCTTC. Its protein product is CSALSGAYNEQFF. This chain joins TRBV20-1 and TRBJ2-1; possible D gene TRBD2, 5 bases. CDR1 and CDR2 from the germline V gene are DFQATT and SNEGSKA (reference sequence). V was clipped by 5 bases and J by 2 bases, with 10 bases between them. The CDR3 is made up of 13 amino acids.

This clonotype was counted ten times or more. V gene TRBV9 combines with J gene TRBJ2-7; D may be TRBD1 (6 bases). CDR3 length: 14 amino acids. Germline assignment: CDR1 SGDLS and CDR2 YYNGEE. V was shortened by 1 base and J by 5 bases, with 13 bases between the two germline ends. Here the CDR3 reads CASSVSAGANEQYF. CDR3 in DNA: TGTGCCAGCAGCGTATCTGCAGGGGCCAACGAGCAGTACTTC.

This clonotype was recorded many times. This chain uses TRBV6-1 with TRBJ2-7; the D gene is possibly TRBD2 (6 bases). The length of the CDR3 is 13 residues. V lost 6 bases and J lost 7, with 16 bases in between. CDR1 is MNHNS, CDR2 SASEGT, per germline. CDR3 sequence reads: CASSLGPRGEQYF. Here the CDR3 DNA reads TGTGCCAGCAGCCTCGGGCCTCGGGGGGAGCAGTACTTC.

This clonotype came up many times. This chain joins TRBV7-2 and TRBJ2-6, with 9 bases lining up with TRBD1. CDR1 and CDR2 (germline): SGHTA, FQGNSA. The CDR3 runs to 16 residues. Losses at the gene ends were 5 bases for V and 3 bases for J; bases not matched to a gene: 5. The CDR3 reads CASSIRQGVGANVLTF. Written as DNA, the CDR3 is TGTGCCAGCAGCATAAGACAGGGGGTTGGGGCCAACGTCCTGACTTTC.

With respect to this clonotype: The germline gene is not matched at one end of the junction; a read error may be the cause. The chain links TRBV12-3 or TRBV12-4 to TRBJ2-3; D is possibly TRBD1 or TRBD2 (5 bases each). This CDR3 comprises 13 residues. The CDR3: CTSSFLGADTQYF. Written as DNA, the CDR3 is TGTACCAGCAGTTTTCTGGGGGCAGATACGCAGTATTTT.

This clonotype was seen many times. This rearrangement joins TRBV9 to TRBJ1-5, with a tentative D call TRBD1 (6 bases). Between the trimmed V and J ends, which lost 4 bases and 6 bases, there was a span of 23 bases. CDR3 length equals 17 residues. Germline lookup yields CDR1 SGDLS and CDR2 YYNGEE. The CDR3 DNA sequence: TGTGCCAGCAGCATGGGGCCGTACACAGGGCTCGGTCAGCCCCAGCATTTT. It yields the protein CASSMGPYTGLGQPQHF.

V usage is TRBV19 and J usage is TRBJ2-2; D is ambiguous. Germline V gene lookup returns CDR1 LNHDA and CDR2 SQIVND (reference sequence). Trimming stripped 0 bases from V and 6 bases from J, with 8 bases between. CDR3 length equals 14 residues. This chain's CDR3 is CASSIEVRAGELFF. The CDR3 region has the DNA TGTGCCAGTAGTATAGAGGTCAGAGCCGGGGAGCTGTTTTTT.

The V and J genes are TRBV10-3 and TRBJ2-1; 13 bases agree with TRBD2. V gave up 3 bases and J gave up 2 bases; unmatched junction bases: 4. Per the germline V gene, CDR1 is ENHRY and CDR2 is SYGVKD. CDR3 length: 17 residues. CDR3 DNA: TGTGCCATCAGTGAACTACTAGCGGGAGGGCCCTACAATGAGCAGTTCTTC. This encodes CAISELLAGGPYNEQFF.

The chain joins TRBV6-2 or TRBV6-3 to TRBJ2-7; D is tentatively TRBD1 or TRBD2 (6 bases each). Trimming took off 2 bases at V and 3 bases at J, with 11 bases between the two ends. This CDR3 has 14 residues. In germline, CDR1 is MNHEY, CDR2 SVGEGT. CDR3 DNA: TGTGCCAGCAGTTACGCGGGACAAATCTACGAGCAGTACTTC. Translated, it gives CASSYAGQIYEQYF.

V is TRBV6-1 and J is TRBJ2-7, with D tentatively TRBD1 (6 bases). The CDR3 loop spans 13 amino acids. From germline, CDR1 is MNHNS and CDR2 SASEGT. The ends were cut back, 6 bases at V and 0 bases at J, with 9 bases in the middle. CDR3 protein: CASRNRDSYEQYF. The DNA of the CDR3 is TGTGCCAGCAGGAACAGGGACTCCTACGAGCAGTACTTC.

This chain joins TRBV20-1 and TRBJ2-3; 8 nucleotides align to TRBD2. V gave up 6 bases and J gave up 4 bases; unmatched junction bases: 15. The germline CDR1 and CDR2 sequences are DFQATT and SNEGSKA (reference sequence). This CDR3 has 16 residues. This CDR3 is CSALSGISGRADTQYF. The CDR3 region has the DNA TGCAGTGCCCTTAGTGGGATCAGCGGGAGAGCAGATACGCAGTATTTT.

This clonotype is categorized as medium-sized. The rearrangement joins TRBV28 to TRBJ2-7; the D is unclear. This CDR3 is 11 amino acids long. Trimming left V 4 bases short and J 4 bases short, with 5 bases between. Looked up from germline, CDR1 is MDHEN and CDR2 is SYDVKM. This CDR3 is CASSSRYEQYF. DNA for the CDR3: TGTGCCAGCAGTTCTAGGTACGAGCAGTACTTC.

This clonotype has at least ten counts. The rearrangement joins TRBV4-1 to TRBJ1-1, with TRBD1 matching 9 bases. Germline-derived CDR1 and CDR2 are MGHRA and YSYEKL. The CDR3 loop spans 15 amino acids. V lost 7 bases and J lost 4; bases outside the gene matches: 10. The CDR3 coding sequence is TGCGCCAGCACATCCCCGGGACAGGGAGGCACTGAAGCTTTCTTT. Its translation: CASTSPGQGGTEAFF.

There are a few counts of this clonotype. The rearrangement joins TRBV11-3 to TRBJ2-3; 7 bases align to TRBD2. J lost 0 bases, V lost 5 bases, and 8 bases had no gene match. The CDR3 has 16 residues. CDR1 is SGHNT, CDR2 YENEEA, per germline. This CDR3 reads CASSPGLRGSTDTQYF. CDR3 nucleotide sequence: TGTGCCAGCAGCCCGGGACTAAGAGGTAGCACAGATACGCAGTATTTT.